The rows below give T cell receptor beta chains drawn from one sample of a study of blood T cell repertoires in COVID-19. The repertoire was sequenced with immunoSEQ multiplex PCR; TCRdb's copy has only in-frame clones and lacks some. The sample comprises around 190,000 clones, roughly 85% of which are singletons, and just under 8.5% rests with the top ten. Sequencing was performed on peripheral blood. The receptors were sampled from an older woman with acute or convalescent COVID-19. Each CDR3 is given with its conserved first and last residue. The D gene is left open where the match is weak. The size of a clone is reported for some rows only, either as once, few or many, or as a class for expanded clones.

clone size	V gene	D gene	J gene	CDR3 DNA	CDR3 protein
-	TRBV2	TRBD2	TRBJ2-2	TGTGCCAGCAGTGTCTCGGGACTAGGCACCGGGGAGCTGTTTTTT	CASSVSGLGTGELFF
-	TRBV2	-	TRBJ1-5	TGTGCCAGCAGTGTCATTGGACAGAATCAGCCCCAGCATTTT	CASSVIGQNQPQHF
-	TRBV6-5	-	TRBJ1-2	TGTGCCAGCAGTTACTCGGGCAGTAACTATGGCTACACCTTC	CASSYSGSNYGYTF
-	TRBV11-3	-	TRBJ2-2	TGTGCCAGCAGCGGGGAGGCCGGGGAGCTGTTTTTT	CASSGEAGELFF
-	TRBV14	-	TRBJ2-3	TGTGCCAGCAGCCAAGAAGGAGCGGCAAGCACAGATACGCAGTATTTT	CASSQEGAASTDTQYF
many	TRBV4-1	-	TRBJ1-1	TGCGCCAGCAGCCAACAAAACCTCATGGAGAGCACTGAAGCTTTCTTT	CASSQQNLMESTEAFF
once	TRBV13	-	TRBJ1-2	TGTGCCAGCAGCTTAGGCCGGGGACAAGGGGGCTACACCTTC	CASSLGRGQGGYTF
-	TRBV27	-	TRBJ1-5	TGTGCCAGCAGTCCCAGCGACGGGGATAGCAATCAGCCCCAGCATTTT	CASSPSDGDSNQPQHF
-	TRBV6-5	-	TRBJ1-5	TGTGCCGGGAACAGGGATTTCAATCAGCCCCAGCATTTT	CAGNRDFNQPQHF
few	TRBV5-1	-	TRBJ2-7	TGCGCCAGCAGCTTGGTTTCTTCCTCCTACGAGCAGTACTTC	CASSLVSSSYEQYF
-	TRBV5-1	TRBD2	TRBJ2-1	TGCGCCAGCAGCTTGGGGACTAGCGGGAGGAGCTCCTACAATGAGCAGTTCTTC	CASSLGTSGRSSYNEQFF
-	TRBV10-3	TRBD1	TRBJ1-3	TGTGCCATCAGTGAGTCGAAACAGGGGGTAGGACCTGGAAACACCATATATTTT	CAISESKQGVGPGNTIYF
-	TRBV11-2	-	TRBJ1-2	TGTGCCAGCAGCTTGACTGAGGGATATGGCTACACCTTC	CASSLTEGYGYTF
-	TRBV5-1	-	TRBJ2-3	TGCGCCAGCAGCTTGGTGGGTAGCCCGACAGATACGCAGTATTTT	CASSLVGSPTDTQYF
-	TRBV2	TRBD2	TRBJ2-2	TGTGCCAGCAGGCCCCTAGCGGGAGGGGAGCTGTTTTTT	CASRPLAGGELFF
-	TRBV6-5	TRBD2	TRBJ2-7	TGTGCCAGCAGTTACCGGGACTACTCCTACGAGCAGTACTTC	CASSYRDYSYEQYF
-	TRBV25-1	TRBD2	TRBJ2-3	TGTGCCAGCAGTGTAGCGGGATGGACAGATACGCAGTATTTT	CASSVAGWTDTQYF
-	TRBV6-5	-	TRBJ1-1	TGTGCCAGCAGACGACTACGGGGTCAGAACACTGAAGCTTTCTTT	CASRRLRGQNTEAFF
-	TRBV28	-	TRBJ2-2	TGTGCCAGCAGTTTCTCCGGGGAGCTGTTTTTT	CASSFSGELFF
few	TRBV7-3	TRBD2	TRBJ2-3	TGTGCCAGCAGCAAGACTAGCGGGAGCGGCACAGATACGCAGTATTTT	CASSKTSGSGTDTQYF
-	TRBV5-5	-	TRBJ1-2	TGTGCCAGCAGCAGTGACAGGCCCCGGGGCTACACCTTC	CASSSDRPRGYTF
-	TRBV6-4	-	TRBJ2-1	TGTGCCAGCAGTGACTCAGGGGGGGGATTCGATGAGCAGTTCTTC	CASSDSGGGFDEQFF
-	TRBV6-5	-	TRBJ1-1	TGTGCCAGCAGTTACGGGACAACGAACACTGAAGCTTTCTTT	CASSYGTTNTEAFF
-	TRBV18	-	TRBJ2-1	TGTGCCAGCTCACCAAGTGCGGTCAATGAGCAGTTCTTC	CASSPSAVNEQFF
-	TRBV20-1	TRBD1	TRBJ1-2	TGCAGTGCTCGGACAGGGAATGGCTACACCTTC	CSARTGNGYTF
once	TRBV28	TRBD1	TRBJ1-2	TGTACTGCGGCCGGGACAGGGCGATATGGCTACACCTTC	CTAAGTGRYGYTF
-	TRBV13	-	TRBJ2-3	TGTGCCAGCAGCCCCGGACTCCGTACAGATACGCAGTATTTT	CASSPGLRTDTQYF
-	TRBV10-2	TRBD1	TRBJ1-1	TGCGCCAGCAGTGGACAGGGGCGGCACACTGAAGCTTTCTTT	CASSGQGRHTEAFF
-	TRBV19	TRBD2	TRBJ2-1	TGTGCCAGTACTAGCGGGAGGGTTAGTGAGCAGTTCTTC	CASTSGRVSEQFF
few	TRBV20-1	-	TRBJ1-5	TGCAGTGCTAGTTCAGAAATCAATCAGCCCCAGCATTTT	CSASSEINQPQHF
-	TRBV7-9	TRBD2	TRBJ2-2	TGTGCCAGCAGCTTGGGAGGGCAGACCGGGGAGCTGTTTTTT	CASSLGGQTGELFF
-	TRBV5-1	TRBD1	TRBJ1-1	TGCGCCAGCAGCCCTGGGACAGGCAACACTGAAGCTTTCTTT	CASSPGTGNTEAFF
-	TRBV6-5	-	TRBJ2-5	TGTGCCAGCCTTGGGGGAGGAGAGACCCAGTACTTC	CASLGGGETQYF
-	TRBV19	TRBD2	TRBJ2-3	TGTGCCAGTCGGACTAGCGGGAGGGTGACAGATACGCAGTATTTT	CASRTSGRVTDTQYF
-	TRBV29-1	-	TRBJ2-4	TGCAGCGTTCTAGATCTAGCCAAAAACATTCAGTACTTC	CSVLDLAKNIQYF
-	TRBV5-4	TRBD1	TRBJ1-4	TGTGCCAGCAGCGAGGGACAGGGGGCTTGGGAAAAACTGTTTTTT	CASSEGQGAWEKLFF
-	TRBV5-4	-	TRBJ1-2	TGTGCCAGCAGCTCCGCGGGGGGTCCATCTCTATATGGCTACACCTTC	CASSSAGGPSLYGYTF
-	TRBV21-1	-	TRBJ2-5	TGTGCCAGCAGCAGCCTGGGGGTCAGGGGGCTAGAGACCCAGTACTTC	CASSSLGVRGLETQYF
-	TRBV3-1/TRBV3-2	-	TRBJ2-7	TGTGCCAGCAGCCAATCCTATAGCGGCGAGCAGTACTTC	CASSQSYSGEQYF
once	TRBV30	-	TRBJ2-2	TGTGCCTGGAGTGTAATAGAGACCGGGGAGCTGTTTTTT	CAWSVIETGELFF
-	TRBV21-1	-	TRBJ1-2	TGTGCCAGCAGCAAACGGGACACACAGGACTACACCTTC	CASSKRDTQDYTF
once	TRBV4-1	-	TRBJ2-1	TGCGCCAGCAGCCAAGGCGCACTTCCCCCGTACAATGAGCAGTTCTTC	CASSQGALPPYNEQFF
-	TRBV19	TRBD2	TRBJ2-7	TGTGCCAGTAGTATAAGCGGGAGGAGCTCCTACGAGCAGTACTTC	CASSISGRSSYEQYF
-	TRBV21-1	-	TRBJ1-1	TGTGCCAGCAGCAAAGCACCGAGACAGGTCTCTGAAGCTTTCTTT	CASSKAPRQVSEAFF
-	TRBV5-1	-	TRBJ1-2	TGCGCCAGCAGCTTGAGCCCTAACTATGGCTACACCTTC	CASSLSPNYGYTF